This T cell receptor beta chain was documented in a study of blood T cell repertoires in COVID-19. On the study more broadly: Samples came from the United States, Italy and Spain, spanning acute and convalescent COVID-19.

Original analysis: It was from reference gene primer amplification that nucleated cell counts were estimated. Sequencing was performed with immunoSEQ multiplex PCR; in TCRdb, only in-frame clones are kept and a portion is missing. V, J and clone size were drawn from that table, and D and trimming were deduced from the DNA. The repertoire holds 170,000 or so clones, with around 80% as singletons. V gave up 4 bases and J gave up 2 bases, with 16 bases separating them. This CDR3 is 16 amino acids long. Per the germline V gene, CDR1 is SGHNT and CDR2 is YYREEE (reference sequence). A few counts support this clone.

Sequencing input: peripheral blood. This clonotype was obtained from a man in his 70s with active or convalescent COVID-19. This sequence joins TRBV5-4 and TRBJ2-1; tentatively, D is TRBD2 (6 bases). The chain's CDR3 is CASSITGTGTYNEQFF. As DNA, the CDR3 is TGTGCCAGCAGCATCACCGGGACTGGAACCTACAATGAGCAGTTCTTC.